Described below is a single TCR beta chain sequence and its context. Its antigen is not known. V gave up 0 bases and J gave up 2 bases; unmatched junction bases: 6. CDR3 length: 16 residues. CDR1 LGHNA and CDR2 YSLEER come from the germline V gene. Using immunoSEQ multiplex PCR, the repertoire was profiled, and TCRdb retains in-frame clones only, with some absent. The sample shows 100,000 to 150,000 clones, about 94% of them seen only once. These data are taken from a study of T cell responses to AZD1222 COVID-19 vaccine. Looking at the study overall: Second-dose recipients at about 4 or about 12 weeks were treated as one pooled group.

Broader study findings: Clonal diversity may have been underestimated, and the donors were mostly white British, with more females than males. Seropositive AZD1222 recipients at baseline numbered only five or six. CD4 TCRs associated with vaccination spanned spike, dominating at 160-218 and 743-854.

The TCR was taken from an adult in good health. The rearrangement uses TRBV4-3 and TRBJ2-7; the match to TRBD1 covers 8 bases. The source material was peripheral blood, sampled on day 0 of AZD1222 vaccination. The CDR3 DNA is TGCGCCAGCAGCCAAGAGACGGGACAGGCTACCTACGAGCAGTACTTC. Amino acid sequence: CASSQETGQATYEQYF.